This T cell receptor beta chain was retrieved from a study of cytomegalovirus exposure and HLA in healthy donors. Germline trimming cut 4 bases from V and 0 bases from J; bases unmatched to any gene: 9. Per germline, CDR1 SGHNT and CDR2 YENEEA. The CDR3 is 18 residues long. PCR employed 60 Vbeta and 13 Jbeta primers. Assay used: immunoSEQ multiplex PCR; TCRdb lists only in-frame clones, some missing. The repertoire holds about 220,000 clones, with about 74% as singletons. On this clone: What it binds is not known.

Overall study results and limits: Cytomegalovirus association was listed for about 150 TCR beta chains.

Material for sequencing was PBMCs. The genes are TRBV11-3 and TRBJ1-4, with 9 bases identical to TRBD1. The TCR was taken from a woman aged 25 to 39 in good health and CMV-seronegative. The CDR3 sequence is CASSSFRDRDATNEKLFF. DNA for the CDR3: TGTGCCAGCAGCTCCTTCCGGGACAGGGATGCAACTAATGAAAAACTGTTTTTT.